This T cell receptor beta chain was sequenced for a study of cytomegalovirus exposure and HLA in healthy donors. Study observations and caveats: Among the sequence variants, a highly shared cluster was likely an artifact of sequencing. 16,951 TCR beta sequences were associated with HLA alleles at 0.05 false discovery rate in a later analysis.

This clone was seen once. The antigen remains undetermined. With V trimmed by 7 bases and J by 13 bases, 10 bases remained unmatched. The CDR3 consists of 12 residues. Germline CDR1 LNHDA, CDR2 SQIVND (reference sequence). The PCR had 60 Vbeta and 13 Jbeta primers. Here immunoSEQ multiplex PCR was the method, and the copy in TCRdb shows in-frame clones only, minus some. The sample lists 250,000 to 350,000 clones, just over 85% occurring once. This rearrangement joins TRBV19 to TRBJ2-7; TRBD1 matches 10 bases. This clonotype originated in a middle-aged man in good health and CMV-seropositive. Sequencing was done on a sample of PBMCs. CDR3 in amino acids: CASNVPGQGHYF. DNA for the CDR3: TGTGCCAGTAACGTCCCGGGACAGGGGCATTACTTC.